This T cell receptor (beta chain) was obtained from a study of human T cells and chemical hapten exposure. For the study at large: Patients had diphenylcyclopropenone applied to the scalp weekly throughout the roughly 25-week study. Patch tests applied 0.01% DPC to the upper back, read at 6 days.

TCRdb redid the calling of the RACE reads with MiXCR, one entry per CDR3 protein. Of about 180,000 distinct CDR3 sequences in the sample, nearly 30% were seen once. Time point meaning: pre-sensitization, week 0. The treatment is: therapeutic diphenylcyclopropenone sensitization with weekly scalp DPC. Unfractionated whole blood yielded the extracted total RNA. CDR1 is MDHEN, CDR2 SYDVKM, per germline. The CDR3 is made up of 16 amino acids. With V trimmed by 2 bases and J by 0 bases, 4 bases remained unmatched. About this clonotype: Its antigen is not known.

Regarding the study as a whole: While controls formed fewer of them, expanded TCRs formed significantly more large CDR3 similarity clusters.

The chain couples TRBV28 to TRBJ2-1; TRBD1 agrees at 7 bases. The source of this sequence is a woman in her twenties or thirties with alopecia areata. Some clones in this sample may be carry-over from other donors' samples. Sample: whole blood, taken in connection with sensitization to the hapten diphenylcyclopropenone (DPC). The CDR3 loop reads CASSLNRGSSYNEQFF. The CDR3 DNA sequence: TGTGCCAGCAGTTTAAACAGGGGTAGCTCCTACAATGAGCAGTTCTTC.